This TCR beta chain was sequenced in a study of blood T cell repertoires in COVID-19. Looking at the study overall: The United States, Italy and Spain were the sources of the acute and convalescent COVID-19 samples. The cDNA or gDNA used as material had been derived from T cells, B-cell-depleted T cells, or PBMCs.

This clone was observed once. All enrollees were roughly 18 to 89 years old and from 20 to 25 US areas. The germline V gene encodes CDR1 MGHDK and CDR2 SYGVNS. The CDR3 is 13 residues long. With 8 bases removed from V and 4 bases from J, the gap between germline ends came to 14 bases. Original processing notes: Amplification with reference gene primers provided the estimates of nucleated cell counts. This table comes from immunoSEQ multiplex PCR, and its TCRdb copy is limited to in-frame clones, with some not included. That table furnishes V, J and clone size, whereas the DNA furnished D and trimming. Among fewer than 350,000 clones listed, roughly 90% were seen once.

The chain links TRBV25-1 to TRBJ1-2; D not resolved. The source material was PBMCs or T cells enriched from blood (not recorded which). The sequence was obtained from a woman between 18 and 29 years old with acute COVID-19. CDR3 DNA sequence: TGTGCCAGCCGAGGCATTGGAACCTATGGCTACACCTTC. This codes for CASRGIGTYGYTF.